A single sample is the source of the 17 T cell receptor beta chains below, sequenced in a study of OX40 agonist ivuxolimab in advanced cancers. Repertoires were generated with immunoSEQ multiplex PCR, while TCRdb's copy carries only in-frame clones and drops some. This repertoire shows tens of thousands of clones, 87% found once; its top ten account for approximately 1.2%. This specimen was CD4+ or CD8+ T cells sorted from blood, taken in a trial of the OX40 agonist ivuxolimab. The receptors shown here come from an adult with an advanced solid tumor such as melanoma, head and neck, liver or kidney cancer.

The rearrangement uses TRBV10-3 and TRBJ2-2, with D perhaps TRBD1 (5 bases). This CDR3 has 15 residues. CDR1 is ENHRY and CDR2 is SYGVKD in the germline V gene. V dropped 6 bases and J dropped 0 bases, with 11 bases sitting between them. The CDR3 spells CAIRTTDPNTGELFF. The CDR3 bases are TGTGCCATCAGAACGACAGACCCGAACACCGGGGAGCTGTTTTTT.

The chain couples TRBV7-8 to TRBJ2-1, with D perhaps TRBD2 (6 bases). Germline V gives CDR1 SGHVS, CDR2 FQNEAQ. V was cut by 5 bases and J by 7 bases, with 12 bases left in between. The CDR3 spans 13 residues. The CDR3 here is CASSTGTRNEQFF. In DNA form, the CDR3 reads TGTGCCAGCAGCACCGGGACTCGAAATGAGCAGTTCTTC.

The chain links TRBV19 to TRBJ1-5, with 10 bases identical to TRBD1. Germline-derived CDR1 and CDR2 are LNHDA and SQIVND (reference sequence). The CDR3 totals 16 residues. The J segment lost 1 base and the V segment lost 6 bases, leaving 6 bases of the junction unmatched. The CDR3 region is CASSVWGQGSNQPQHF. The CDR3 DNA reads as TGTGCCAGTAGCGTGTGGGGACAGGGGAGCAATCAGCCCCAGCATTTT.

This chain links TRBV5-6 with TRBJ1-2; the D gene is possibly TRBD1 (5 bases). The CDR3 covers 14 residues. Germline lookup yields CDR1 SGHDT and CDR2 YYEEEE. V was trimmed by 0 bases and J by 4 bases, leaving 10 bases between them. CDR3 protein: CASSLEGRTYGYTF. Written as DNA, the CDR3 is TGTGCCAGCAGCTTGGAGGGACGGACCTATGGCTACACCTTC.

The CDR3 protein is CASSLGLATETQYF. The CDR3 nucleotides read TGTGCCAGCAGCCTCGGACTAGCAACGGAGACCCAGTACTTC. The rearrangement links TRBV5-6 to TRBJ2-5; 8 bases match TRBD2. The CDR3 loop spans 14 amino acids. V lost 4 bases to trimming and J lost 5 bases; unmatched junction nucleotides: 7. The germline CDR1 and CDR2 sequences are SGHDT and YYEEEE.

CDR3 sequence: CASSLTGGETQYF. CDR3 coding DNA: TGTGCCAGTAGCCTGACCGGGGGAGAGACCCAGTACTTC. The genes are TRBV19 and TRBJ2-5, with D perhaps TRBD2 (6 bases). Germline CDR1 is LNHDA and CDR2 is SQIVND (reference sequence). Deletions cut 6 bases from V and 4 bases from J, with 12 bases between. CDR3 length: 13 amino acids.

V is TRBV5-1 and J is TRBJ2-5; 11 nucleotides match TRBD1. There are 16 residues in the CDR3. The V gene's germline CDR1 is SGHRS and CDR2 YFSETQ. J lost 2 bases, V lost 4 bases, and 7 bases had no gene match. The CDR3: CASSAGTGGSQETQYF. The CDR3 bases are TGCGCCAGCAGCGCCGGGACAGGGGGATCACAAGAGACCCAGTACTTC. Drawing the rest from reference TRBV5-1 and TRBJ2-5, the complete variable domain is KAGVTQTPRYLIKTRGQQVTLSCSPISGHRSVSWYQQTPGQGLQFLFEYFSETQRNKGNFPGRFSGRQFSNSRSEMNVSTLELGDSALYLCASSAGTGGSQETQYFGPGTRLLVL.

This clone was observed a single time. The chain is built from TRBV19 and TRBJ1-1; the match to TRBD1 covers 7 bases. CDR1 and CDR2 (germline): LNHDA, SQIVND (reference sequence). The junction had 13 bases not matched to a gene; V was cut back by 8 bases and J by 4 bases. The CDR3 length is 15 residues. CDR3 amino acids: CASARQGRFTTEAFF. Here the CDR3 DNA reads TGTGCCAGTGCTAGACAGGGTCGTTTTACCACTGAAGCTTTCTTT. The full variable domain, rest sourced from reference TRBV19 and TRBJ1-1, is DGGITQSPKYLFRKEGQNVTLSCEQNLNHDAMYWYRQDPGQGLRLIYYSQIVNDFQKGDIAEGYSVSREKKESFPLTVTSAQKNPTAFYLCASARQGRFTTEAFFGQGTRLTVV.

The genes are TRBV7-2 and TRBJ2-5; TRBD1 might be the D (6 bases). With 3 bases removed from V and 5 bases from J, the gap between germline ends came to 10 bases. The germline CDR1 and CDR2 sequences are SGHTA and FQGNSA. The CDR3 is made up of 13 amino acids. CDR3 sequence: CASSFRGWETQYF. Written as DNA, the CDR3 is TGTGCCAGCAGCTTTAGGGGGTGGGAGACCCAGTACTTC.

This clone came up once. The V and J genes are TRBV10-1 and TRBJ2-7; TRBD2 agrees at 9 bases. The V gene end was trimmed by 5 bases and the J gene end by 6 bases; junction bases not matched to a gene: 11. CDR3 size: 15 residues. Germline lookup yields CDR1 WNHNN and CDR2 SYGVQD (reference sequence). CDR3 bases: TGCGCCAGCAGTTTTAGCGGGAGTGGTATCTCCGAGCAGTACTTC. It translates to CASSFSGSGISEQYF.

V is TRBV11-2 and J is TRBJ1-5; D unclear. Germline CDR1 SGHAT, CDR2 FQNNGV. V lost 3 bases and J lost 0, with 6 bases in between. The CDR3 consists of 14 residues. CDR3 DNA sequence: TGTGCCAGCAGCTTGAGAGGTAGCAATCAGCCCCAGCATTTT. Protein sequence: CASSLRGSNQPQHF.

The CDR3 loop reads CASSIGPGATGELFF. The CDR3 DNA sequence: TGTGCCAGTAGTATAGGGCCAGGGGCCACCGGGGAGCTGTTTTTT. The gene calls are TRBV19 and TRBJ2-2; D might be TRBD1 (6 bases). This CDR3 contains 15 residues. In germline, CDR1 is LNHDA, CDR2 SQIVND (reference sequence). The germline V and J ends were trimmed by 1 base and 4 bases, with 10 bases remaining between them.

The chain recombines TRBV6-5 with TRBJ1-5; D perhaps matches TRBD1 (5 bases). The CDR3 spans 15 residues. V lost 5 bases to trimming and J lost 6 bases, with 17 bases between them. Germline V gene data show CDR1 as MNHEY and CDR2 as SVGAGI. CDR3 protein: CASSKFRQRGQPQHF. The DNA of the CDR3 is TGTGCCAGCAGTAAATTCCGACAGCGAGGTCAGCCCCAGCATTTT.

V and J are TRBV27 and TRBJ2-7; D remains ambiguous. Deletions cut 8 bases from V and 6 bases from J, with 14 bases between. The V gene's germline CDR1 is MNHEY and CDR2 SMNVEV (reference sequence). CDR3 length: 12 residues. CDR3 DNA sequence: TGTGCCAGCGTAGGTATACGAACCGAGCAGTACTTC. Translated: CASVGIRTEQYF.

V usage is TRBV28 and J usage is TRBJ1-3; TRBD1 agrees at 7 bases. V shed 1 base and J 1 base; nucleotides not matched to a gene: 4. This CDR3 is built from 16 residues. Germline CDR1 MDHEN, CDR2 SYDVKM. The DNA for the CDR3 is TGTGCCAGCAGTTTATTGGGGGGACAGTCTGGAAACACCATATATTTT. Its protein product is CASSLLGGQSGNTIYF.

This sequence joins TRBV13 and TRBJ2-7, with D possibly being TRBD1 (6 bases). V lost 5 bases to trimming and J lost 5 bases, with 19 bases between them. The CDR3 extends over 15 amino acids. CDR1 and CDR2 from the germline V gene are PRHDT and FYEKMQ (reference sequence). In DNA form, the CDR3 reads TGTGCCAGCAGCCCCTCCGGACAGTCCCAGCACGAGCAGTACTTC. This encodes CASSPSGQSQHEQYF. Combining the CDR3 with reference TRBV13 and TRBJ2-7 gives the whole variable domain AAGVIQSPRHLIKEKRETATLKCYPIPRHDTVYWYQQGPGQDPQFLISFYEKMQSDKGSIPDRFSAQQFSDYHSELNMSSLELGDSALYFCASSPSGQSQHEQYFGPGTRLTVT.

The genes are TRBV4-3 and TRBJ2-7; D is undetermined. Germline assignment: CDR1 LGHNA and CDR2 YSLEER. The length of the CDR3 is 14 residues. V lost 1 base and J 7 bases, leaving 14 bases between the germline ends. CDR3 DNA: TGCGCCAGCAGCCAAGGTGTAGGCGGCCGGGAGCAGTACTTC. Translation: CASSQGVGGREQYF.